Detailed here is one T cell receptor beta chain. Antigen unknown. These data originate in a study of cytomegalovirus exposure and HLA in healthy donors. General study results and limits: According to reports, the classifier identified cytomegalovirus status with high specificity and sensitivity.

Germline CDR1 reads SGHRS; CDR2 reads YFSETQ. Trimming pared 3 bases from V and 5 bases from J, leaving 11 bases between. The CDR3 totals 13 residues. Each donor's status was that of a healthy bone marrow donor. Nominally healthy donors were sampled, though unrecorded immune exposures were likely. Primers: 60 Vbeta forward and 13 Jbeta reverse. TCRdb keeps only in-frame clones here, not all; method: immunoSEQ multiplex PCR. Of roughly 190,000 clones listed, more than 80% are singletons. This chain uses TRBV5-1 with TRBJ2-5; D call uncertain. Sequencing used PBMCs. This TCR came from a woman aged 45-60 years in good health and CMV-seropositive. CDR3 region: CASSSPGEETQYF. CDR3 coding DNA: TGCGCCAGCAGCTCCCCAGGCGAGGAGACCCAGTACTTC.